These 27 T cell receptor beta chains were sequenced from one sample in a study of T cell responses to AZD1222 COVID-19 vaccine. The method was immunoSEQ multiplex PCR; TCRdb's version includes in-frame clones alone and lacks a portion of them. The sample holds approximately 84,000 clones, roughly nine tenths seen once. The sample in question was peripheral blood, obtained 28 days after the second AZD1222 dose. The receptors derive from an adult who received the AZD1222 COVID-19 vaccine.

V gene TRBV10-3 combines with J gene TRBJ2-3; D is uncertain. The CDR3 covers 12 residues. V lost 0 bases to trimming and J lost 7 bases, with 5 bases between them. Per germline, CDR1 ENHRY and CDR2 SYGVKD. CDR3 in DNA: TGTGCCATCAGTGAGTCTGAATATACGCAGTATTTT. It codes for CAISESEYTQYF.

This clone was seen just once. A junction end diverges from the germline sequence, so it may reflect a read error. The chain carries TRBV27 and TRBJ1-1, with TRBD1 matching over 7 bases. The CDR3 sequence is 16 residues long. Germline V gene lookup returns CDR1 MNHEY and CDR2 SMNVEV (reference sequence). The CDR3 region is CASSISRGTQNTEAFF. The CDR3 region has the DNA TGTGCCAGCAGTATATCCAGGGGGACCCAAAACACTGAAGCTTTCTTT.

The V and J genes are TRBV30 and TRBJ2-2; D is uncertain. V was pared by 3 bases and J by 8 bases, with 13 bases between. CDR1 and CDR2 from the germline V gene are GTSNPN and SVGIG (reference sequence). The CDR3 covers 13 residues. The CDR3 sequence is CAWRATSRGELFF. DNA of the CDR3: TGTGCCTGGAGGGCTACGTCCCGGGGGGAGCTGTTTTTT.

As for this clone: The junction departs from the called germline gene at one end, perhaps through a read error. Other DNA sequences from this sample encode an identical CDR3 as well. This sequence joins TRBV7-7 and TRBJ2-3; 8 bases match TRBD2. The CDR3 is 15 residues long. Germline lookup yields CDR1 SSHAT and CDR2 FNYEAQ (reference sequence). The CDR3 region is CASSLGREGTDTQYF. The DNA of the CDR3 is TGTGCTAGCAGCTTAGGGCGGGAGGGCACAGATACGCAGTATTTT.

Sample share makes this clone medium-sized. The V and J genes are TRBV5-1 and TRBJ2-7; TRBD2 aligns across 8 bases. The CDR3 spans 15 residues. Germline V gives CDR1 SGHRS, CDR2 YFSETQ. Losses at the gene ends were 0 bases for V and 5 bases for J; bases not matched to a gene: 7. The CDR3 spells CASSLELAVRNEQYF. The CDR3 nucleotides read TGCGCCAGCAGCTTGGAACTAGCGGTAAGAAACGAGCAGTACTTC.

This chain connects TRBV7-9 to TRBJ1-1; unclear D gene. Trimming left V 1 base short and J 10 bases short, with 13 bases between. The germline gives CDR1 SEHNR, CDR2 FQNEAQ (reference sequence). The CDR3 runs to 13 residues. The CDR3 region has the DNA TGTGCCAGCAGCTTAGTAGCGGCCCCGAGAGCTTTCTTT. Encoded protein: CASSLVAAPRAFF.

Concerning this clone itself: Other DNA sequences in the sample encode the same CDR3. V and J are TRBV30 and TRBJ1-6; weak D call: TRBD1 (6 bases). Trimming removed 0 bases from V and 7 bases from J, with 10 bases in between. Germline loops: CDR1 GTSNPN, CDR2 SVGIG (reference sequence). The CDR3 spans 14 residues. CDR3 sequence: CAWSVGQGNSPLHF. CDR3 nucleotide sequence: TGTGCCTGGAGTGTAGGGCAGGGGAATTCACCCCTCCACTTT.

CDR3 bases: TGTGCCAGCTCACCAGGGACAGTCTATGGCTACACCTTC. It encodes CASSPGTVYGYTF. The rearrangement uses TRBV18 and TRBJ1-2, with 7 bases identical to TRBD1. The ends lost 2 bases at V and 4 bases at J; junction bases unmatched: 1. This CDR3 is 13 amino acids long. The germline V gene encodes CDR1 KGHSH and CDR2 LQKENI.

This chain joins TRBV13 and TRBJ2-3, with 13 bases fitting TRBD2. The CDR3 loop spans 16 amino acids. The V segment lost 5 bases and the J segment 2 bases; nucleotides outside the gene matches: 4. Germline-derived CDR1 and CDR2 are PRHDT and FYEKMQ (reference sequence). Here the CDR3 reads CASSLTSGGATDTQYF. DNA of the CDR3: TGTGCCAGCAGCCTAACTAGCGGGGGGGCCACAGATACGCAGTATTTT.

CDR3 residues: CASSQDSGTVRAFF. The CDR3, as DNA: TGCGCCAGCAGCCAAGATAGTGGGACTGTCCGCGCTTTCTTT. The chain joins TRBV4-1 to TRBJ1-1; weak D call: TRBD1 (5 bases). CDR1 MGHRA and CDR2 YSYEKL come from the germline V gene. This CDR3 spans 14 amino acids. With 0 bases removed from V and 11 bases from J, the gap between germline ends came to 16 bases.

Written as DNA, the CDR3 is TGTGCCAGCAGTTTCGGATTGAACACTGAAGCTTTCTTT. Amino acid sequence: CASSFGLNTEAFF. The chain links TRBV6-5 to TRBJ1-1; the D is unclear. Germline CDR1 reads MNHEY; CDR2 reads SVGAGI. The CDR3 is 13 amino acids. V gave up 4 bases and J gave up 0 bases, with 6 bases separating them.

This clone has a single count. The rearrangement joins TRBV18 to TRBJ2-1; 9 nucleotides line up with TRBD1. This CDR3 has 16 residues. Germline CDR1 is KGHSH and CDR2 is LQKENI. Trimming cost V 4 bases and J 3 bases; bases outside gene matches: 7. The DNA of the CDR3 is TGTGCCAGCTCACACGACCGGGACAGGGTCTACAATGAGCAGTTCTTC. Translation: CASSHDRDRVYNEQFF.

The chain uses TRBV9 and TRBJ2-3; D may be TRBD2 (5 bases). This CDR3 has 15 amino acids. Trimming took 0 bases from V and 2 from J, leaving 10 bases between them. Germline V gene data show CDR1 as SGDLS and CDR2 as YYNGEE. The CDR3 protein is CASSVETRATDTQYF. CDR3 in DNA: TGTGCCAGCAGCGTAGAAACTAGAGCCACAGATACGCAGTATTTT.

The J gene is TRBJ2-5, the V gene TRBV11-3, with TRBD1 identical over 8 bases. Trimming took 4 bases from V and 3 from J; bases not matched to a gene: 7. Germline CDR1 SGHNT, CDR2 YENEEA. This CDR3 is built from 15 residues. The CDR3 nucleotides are TGTGCCAGCAGCTCAGGACAGGGCGCCGAAGAGACCCAGTACTTC. Translated: CASSSGQGAEETQYF.

This chain uses TRBV10-3 with TRBJ2-3; TRBD2 might be the D (5 bases). Trimming cost V 9 bases and J 2 bases, with 9 bases left between them. The CDR3 extends over 12 amino acids. Germline CDR1 and CDR2: ENHRY and SYGVKD. The CDR3 is CAITGNTDTQYF. The CDR3 bases are TGTGCCATTACGGGGAACACAGATACGCAGTATTTT.

The chain couples TRBV10-3 to TRBJ2-1; D uncertain. The V end lost 1 base, the J end lost 9 bases, and 10 bases lay between the germline ends. The CDR3 totals 13 residues. Per the germline V gene, CDR1 is ENHRY and CDR2 is SYGVKD. CDR3 sequence reads: CAISEFSGREQFF. The CDR3 DNA is TGTGCCATCAGTGAGTTCTCTGGGCGTGAGCAGTTCTTC.

The rearrangement joins TRBV19 to TRBJ2-1, with 12 bases matching TRBD2. V shed 4 bases, J shed 3 bases, and the junction held 4 bases outside the gene matches. Germline CDR1 LNHDA, CDR2 SQIVND (reference sequence). The CDR3 length is 16 residues. The CDR3 nucleotides are TGTGCCAGTAGTACCTGGACTAGCGGGAACTACAATGAGCAGTTCTTC. Its translation: CASSTWTSGNYNEQFF.

This rearrangement joins TRBV7-9 to TRBJ2-1, with TRBD2 matching 12 bases. Germline values: CDR1 SEHNR, CDR2 FQNEAQ (reference sequence). This CDR3 comprises 17 residues. V lost 3 bases, J lost 5 bases, and 8 bases stayed unmatched. CDR3 in DNA: TGTGCCAGCAGCTTGACCCCTAGCGGGAGGGATCACAATGAGCAGTTCTTC. Residues: CASSLTPSGRDHNEQFF. The full variable domain, rest sourced from reference TRBV7-9 and TRBJ2-1, is DTGVSQNPRHKITKRGQNVTFRCDPISEHNRLYWYRQTLGQGPEFLTYFQNEAQLEKSRLLSDRFSAERPKGSFSTLEIQRTEQGDSAMYLCASSLTPSGRDHNEQFFGPGTRLTVL.

V is TRBV3-1 (or the pseudogene TRBV3-2) and J is TRBJ2-3, with 9 bases lining up with TRBD2. In germline, CDR1 is LGHDT, CDR2 YNNKEL (reference sequence). Germline trimming cut 6 bases from V and 3 bases from J; bases unmatched to any gene: 7. The CDR3 loop spans 15 amino acids. The CDR3 loop is CASSPSGGSTDTQYF. The CDR3, as DNA: TGTGCCAGCAGTCCCAGCGGGGGGAGTACAGATACGCAGTATTTT.

For the CDR3, the DNA is TGTGCCAGCAGCTTAGTTCCCCGCGGTGAGCAGTTCTTC. It codes for CASSLVPRGEQFF. The chain carries TRBV7-3 and TRBJ2-1; D uncertain. V was trimmed by 2 bases and J by 9 bases, leaving 11 bases between them. This CDR3 has 13 amino acids. Germline V gene sequence: CDR1 SGHTA, CDR2 FQGTGA.

The rearrangement joins TRBV11-1 to TRBJ1-1; a weak D match, TRBD1 (6 bases). V was shortened by 3 bases and J by 4 bases, with 9 bases between the two germline ends. The CDR3 loop spans 13 amino acids. The V gene's germline CDR1 is SGHAT and CDR2 FQDESV (reference sequence). The CDR3 is CASSLDRSTEAFF. In nucleotides, the CDR3 is TGTGCCAGCAGCTTGGACAGAAGCACTGAAGCTTTCTTT.

The chain recombines TRBV12-3 or TRBV12-4 with TRBJ2-7, with D possibly being TRBD1 (6 bases). The CDR3 consists of 13 residues. V lost 2 bases and J 1 base, leaving 6 bases between the germline ends. CDR3 bases: TGTGCCAGCAGTTTACAGGGGTCCTACGAGCAGTACTTC. It is translated as CASSLQGSYEQYF.

The table lists this clone with a count of one. The J gene is TRBJ1-5, the V gene TRBV2, with 9 nucleotides matching TRBD1. Germline V gene data show CDR1 as SNHLY and CDR2 as FYNNEI. This CDR3 region has 14 residues. With V trimmed by 8 bases and J by 5 bases, 7 bases remained unmatched. The CDR3 protein is CASSTGGMDQPQHF. The CDR3 DNA reads TGTGCCAGCTCGACAGGGGGGATGGATCAGCCCCAGCATTTT.

V and J are TRBV30 and TRBJ1-3; D is ambiguous. CDR3 size: 13 residues. Trimming removed 2 bases from V and 3 bases from J, with 8 bases in between. Germline V gene sequence: CDR1 GTSNPN, CDR2 SVGIG (reference sequence). The CDR3: CAWSSIVGNTIYF. The CDR3 nucleotides read TGTGCCTGGAGTTCCATCGTTGGAAACACCATATATTTT.

This chain connects TRBV2 to TRBJ1-3; D gene unclear. The CDR3 is 15 residues long. The ends were cut back, 8 bases at V and 0 bases at J, with 14 bases in the middle. Germline-derived CDR1 and CDR2 are SNHLY and FYNNEI. This CDR3 reads CASRVGSLSGNTIYF. CDR3 nucleotides: TGTGCCAGCCGAGTGGGCAGTCTCTCTGGAAACACCATATATTTT.

The rearrangement links TRBV4-2 to TRBJ2-1, with D maybe TRBD2 (6 bases). Deletions cut 0 bases from V and 0 bases from J, with 12 bases between. The CDR3 has 17 residues. CDR1 and CDR2 (germline): LGHNA, YNFKEQ. Here the CDR3 DNA reads TGTGCCAGCAGCCAAGACCCTAGCGAGAGCTCCTACAATGAGCAGTTCTTC. It encodes CASSQDPSESSYNEQFF.

This chain uses TRBV29-1 with TRBJ1-2; D is undetermined. This CDR3 comprises 14 residues. The V end was cut by 0 bases, the J end by 4 bases, with 12 bases between. Germline CDR1 reads SQVTM; CDR2 reads ANQGSEA. The CDR3 nucleotides read TGCAGCGTTGAAGATCTCGGGCGGCCCTATGGCTACACCTTC. Protein product: CSVEDLGRPYGYTF.